This T cell receptor beta chain comes out of a study of vaccination effects on CD4 cells after COVID-19. About this clone itself: What it recognizes is unknown.

CDR1 is LGHNA, CDR2 YNFKEQ, per germline. Deletions cut 2 bases from V and 5 bases from J, with 22 bases between. The CDR3 contains 17 residues. Only in-frame clones appear in the TCRdb table, and some are missing; sequencing was by immunoSEQ multiplex PCR. The repertoire includes approximately 45,000 clones, more than 75% of them detected once, and roughly 12% sits in the top ten. Having been cultured for around nine days, the cells underwent CD4+ T cell isolation. Infection dated between March and December 2020, before the Alpha, Beta and Delta variants reached the United States. The authors exchanged half the medium for IL-2 medium on days 3 and 7.

The sample was CD4+ T cells from PBMCs cultured without peptide, taken before COVID-19 vaccination. This TCR derives from a human donor who had a prior SARS-CoV-2 infection. This rearrangement joins TRBV4-2 to TRBJ2-7; possibly TRBD1 or TRBD2 for D (5 bases each). The CDR3 DNA sequence: TGTGCCAGCAGCCAACCCCTTGGACGGGGCCCGGAGGACGAGCAGTACTTC. Translating gives CASSQPLGRGPEDEQYF.